This is a list of T cell receptor beta chains from one sample in a study of control samples from healthy donors and cancer patients. Repertoires were generated with immunoSEQ multiplex PCR, while TCRdb's copy carries only in-frame clones and drops some. This table holds about 160,000 clones, approximately 94% found once. The sequenced sample consisted of blood. These receptors originate from a woman aged 40 to 55 in good health. Each CDR3 is given with its conserved first and last residue. A D gene is named only where the DNA matches it firmly. Rows give clone size only sometimes, using once, few, many, or a class for an expanded clone.

CDR3nt: TGTGCCAGCAGCGTAGGAGGGACTGAGGAGACCCAGTACTTC
CDR3aa: CASSVGGTEETQYF
abundance: .
v_gene: TRBV9
j_gene: TRBJ2-5
d_gene: .

CDR3nt: TGTGCCAGCAGCTTGGAAGACAGTCAGCCCCAGCATTTT
CDR3aa: CASSLEDSQPQHF
abundance: .
v_gene: TRBV5-4
j_gene: TRBJ1-5
d_gene: .

CDR3nt: TGTGCCAGCAGCGTACTTGTGGGCTCGGAGACCCAGTACTTC
CDR3aa: CASSVLVGSETQYF
abundance: once
v_gene: TRBV9
j_gene: TRBJ2-5
d_gene: .

CDR3nt: TGTGCCAGCAGCTCACTTGGACGGTTCAACACTGAAGCTTTCTTT
CDR3aa: CASSSLGRFNTEAFF
abundance: .
v_gene: TRBV7-8
j_gene: TRBJ1-1
d_gene: .

CDR3nt: TGTGCCAGTGGCCTTGGGGAAGATACGCAGTATTTT
CDR3aa: CASGLGEDTQYF
abundance: once
v_gene: TRBV19
j_gene: TRBJ2-3
d_gene: .

CDR3nt: TGTGCCAGTAACGAGGGGGGGACTAATGAAAAACTGTTTTTT
CDR3aa: CASNEGGTNEKLFF
abundance: .
v_gene: TRBV2
j_gene: TRBJ1-4
d_gene: .

CDR3nt: TGTGCCAGCAGTTACTCAGGCGGACAAGAGACCCAGTACTTC
CDR3aa: CASSYSGGQETQYF
abundance: .
v_gene: TRBV6-6
j_gene: TRBJ2-5
d_gene: .

CDR3nt: TGCGCCAGCAGCCCAGGGAGCGCAGAGACCCAGTACTTC
CDR3aa: CASSPGSAETQYF
abundance: .
v_gene: TRBV5-1
j_gene: TRBJ2-5
d_gene: .

CDR3nt: TGTGCCAGCAGCAACAGGCCCCAAAGCAGTTCACCCCTCCACTTT
CDR3aa: CASSNRPQSSSPLHF
abundance: .
v_gene: TRBV7-2
j_gene: TRBJ1-6
d_gene: .

CDR3nt: TGTGCTAGTGGTTTGGTACAAGAAAACACCATATATTTT
CDR3aa: CASGLVQENTIYF
abundance: .
v_gene: TRBV12-5
j_gene: TRBJ1-3
d_gene: .

CDR3nt: TGTGCCAGCAGCCCGATGGAATTCAGGGGAAACTACGAGCAGTACTTC
CDR3aa: CASSPMEFRGNYEQYF
abundance: few
v_gene: TRBV5-4
j_gene: TRBJ2-7
d_gene: .

CDR3nt: TGTGCCAGCAGCTTACGGGAGGGTGAGCAGTTCTTC
CDR3aa: CASSLREGEQFF
abundance: .
v_gene: TRBV5-4
j_gene: TRBJ2-1
d_gene: TRBD2

CDR3nt: TGTGCCAGTAGCCCCGGGACAGTTAATGAAAAACTGTTTTTT
CDR3aa: CASSPGTVNEKLFF
abundance: .
v_gene: TRBV19
j_gene: TRBJ1-4
d_gene: TRBD1

CDR3nt: TGTGCCAGTAGTTCGGGGACCGGGACAGGGTCCCACGAGCAGTACTTC
CDR3aa: CASSSGTGTGSHEQYF
abundance: .
v_gene: TRBV19
j_gene: TRBJ2-7
d_gene: TRBD1

CDR3nt: TGTGCCAGGGGCACAGGCTCCTACAATGAGCAGTTCTTC
CDR3aa: CARGTGSYNEQFF
abundance: .
v_gene: TRBV30
j_gene: TRBJ2-1
d_gene: .

CDR3nt: TGTGCCAGCAGCAGAGGGGCGCGGGTGGGCTACGAGCAGTACTTC
CDR3aa: CASSRGARVGYEQYF
abundance: .
v_gene: TRBV3-1/TRBV3-2
j_gene: TRBJ2-7
d_gene: .

CDR3nt: TGTGCCATCAGTGACGAACAGGGGAATCAGCCCCAGCATTTT
CDR3aa: CAISDEQGNQPQHF
abundance: .
v_gene: TRBV10-3
j_gene: TRBJ1-5
d_gene: TRBD1

CDR3nt: TGTGCCAGCTCACCAGGCGGGGGGATCTACGAGCAGTACTTC
CDR3aa: CASSPGGGIYEQYF
abundance: .
v_gene: TRBV18
j_gene: TRBJ2-7
d_gene: TRBD2

CDR3nt: TGTGCCAGCGTACGGGAGCGGGTAGGTCAGCCCCAGCATTTT
CDR3aa: CASVRERVGQPQHF
abundance: .
v_gene: TRBV6-5
j_gene: TRBJ1-5
d_gene: .

CDR3nt: TGTGCCAGCAGTTACTCTGGGGTGGGCACTGAAGCTTTCTTT
CDR3aa: CASSYSGVGTEAFF
abundance: .
v_gene: TRBV6-5
j_gene: TRBJ1-1
d_gene: .

CDR3nt: TGTGCCAGTAGTACCAACAGGGCTAGTTGGAATGAGCAGTTCTTC
CDR3aa: CASSTNRASWNEQFF
abundance: once
v_gene: TRBV19
j_gene: TRBJ2-1
d_gene: .

CDR3nt: TGTGCCAGCAGCTTAGTGGGCACAGATACGCAGTATTTT
CDR3aa: CASSLVGTDTQYF
abundance: .
v_gene: TRBV7-2
j_gene: TRBJ2-3
d_gene: .

CDR3nt: TGTGCCAGTAGTAGAGGGGGTCTCGGAAACACCATATATTTT
CDR3aa: CASSRGGLGNTIYF
abundance: .
v_gene: TRBV19
j_gene: TRBJ1-3
d_gene: .

CDR3nt: TGTGCCAGCAGCTCTGGATTCTTCCCCTTTGCCTACGAGCAGTACTTC
CDR3aa: CASSSGFFPFAYEQYF
abundance: .
v_gene: TRBV9
j_gene: TRBJ2-7
d_gene: .

CDR3nt: TGTGCCAGCAGTTATTCACAGGGAAGGTGGAATTCACCCCTCCACTTT
CDR3aa: CASSYSQGRWNSPLHF
abundance: .
v_gene: TRBV6-5
j_gene: TRBJ1-6
d_gene: .

CDR3nt: TGTGCCAGCAGCTTCTCCGCAGGGGGCAATGGCTACACCTTC
CDR3aa: CASSFSAGGNGYTF
abundance: .
v_gene: TRBV5-5
j_gene: TRBJ1-2
d_gene: TRBD1

CDR3nt: TGCGCCAGCAGCCAAGACCTGACAGGGGTACAAGGCTACACCTTC
CDR3aa: CASSQDLTGVQGYTF
abundance: .
v_gene: TRBV4-3
j_gene: TRBJ1-2
d_gene: TRBD1

CDR3nt: TGTGCCAGCTCACCAACGGAAGGGGGGGGCCTCTCCGGGGAGCTGTTTTTT
CDR3aa: CASSPTEGGGLSGELFF
abundance: .
v_gene: TRBV18
j_gene: TRBJ2-2
d_gene: .

CDR3nt: TGTGCCAGCAGTGAAGAGGGACAGATTAATGAAAAACTGTTTTTT
CDR3aa: CASSEEGQINEKLFF
abundance: .
v_gene: TRBV2
j_gene: TRBJ1-4
d_gene: TRBD1

CDR3nt: TGTGCCAGCAGCGGGGGCCGTAGCTCTGGAAACACCATATATTTT
CDR3aa: CASSGGRSSGNTIYF
abundance: once
v_gene: TRBV21-1
j_gene: TRBJ1-3
d_gene: .